A selection of T cell receptor beta chains follows, all from one sample in a study of cytomegalovirus exposure and HLA in healthy donors. Assay: immunoSEQ multiplex PCR; the TCRdb copy retains only in-frame clones and omits some. The specimen's table records around 64,000 clones. Sequenced material: PBMCs. These receptors all stem from a female donor in good health and CMV-seropositive. The CDR3 runs from the conserved cysteine through the conserved F or W. D genes are given only for firm matches.

J | V | D | DNA | CDR3
TRBJ2-7 | TRBV29-1 | - | TGCAGCGTTGAAACAGGAGCTTACGAGCAGTACTTC | CSVETGAYEQYF
TRBJ1-1 | TRBV7-9 | - | TGTGCCAGCAGCCCACGGGTGTTGAACACTGAAGCTTTCTTT | CASSPRVLNTEAFF
TRBJ1-3 | TRBV14 | - | TGTGCCAGCAGCAGCTTCTATACAGGGTCCGGAAACACCATATATTTT | CASSSFYTGSGNTIYF
TRBJ2-7 | TRBV7-2 | - | TGTGCCAGCAGCCCAGGGGGGGAGCAGTACTTC | CASSPGGEQYF
TRBJ2-7 | TRBV7-6 | TRBD1 | TGTGCCAGCAGCTTATGGACAGGGGAGGGCGAGCAGTACTTC | CASSLWTGEGEQYF
TRBJ2-3 | TRBV19 | - | TGTGCCAGTAGTATAGGTCCGGGGTCCACAGATACGCAGTATTTT | CASSIGPGSTDTQYF
TRBJ2-7 | TRBV29-1 | - | TGCAGCGTTGGGGACTGGAACTACGAGCAGTACTTC | CSVGDWNYEQYF
TRBJ2-1 | TRBV7-9 | - | TGTGCCAGCAGCCGAATCTCAGGGTGGGGGGCCTACAATGAGCAGTTCTTC | CASSRISGWGAYNEQFF
TRBJ1-1 | TRBV5-1 | TRBD1 | TGCGCCAGCAGCTCACAGGGGATTAACACTGAAGCTTTCTTT | CASSSQGINTEAFF
TRBJ2-3 | TRBV13 | TRBD2 | TGTGCCAGCAGCTCCTCGACTAGCGGACCCTATACGCAGTATTTT | CASSSSTSGPYTQYF